This note documents a single TCR beta chain sequence. Its matching antigen is unknown. This entry comes from a study of shared clonotypes between healthy human individuals. The CDR3 loop spans 15 amino acids. Germline V gene sequence: CDR1 LNHDA, CDR2 SQIVND (reference sequence). V was shortened by 6 bases and J by 4 bases, with 18 bases between the two germline ends. The study, taken as a whole, reports: Sorted-subset samples were not fully sequenced, rarefaction indicated. Naive CD4 clonotypes overlapped across a handful of donors at around 4.8%.

In the sorted-subset replicate PCRs, approximately 200 ng DNA, 25,000 to 30,000 T cell genomes, was used. Libraries were prepared by immunoSEQ multiplex PCR; TCRdb keeps only in-frame clonotypes and omits some of them. The sample holds 1,400,000 or so clones, 98% seen once. A split of CD4+ cells into CD45RA+ naive and CD45RA-negative memory subsets was performed. Sequenced sample: naive CD4+ T cells sorted from blood. As for subset: CD45RA+ positively selected. The rearrangement links TRBV19 to TRBJ1-1; D may be TRBD1 (5 bases). The TCR was taken from a man aged 25 to 40 in good health. The CDR3 reads CASSRTGNPGTEAFF. DNA for the CDR3: TGTGCCAGTAGCCGAACAGGAAACCCGGGCACTGAAGCTTTCTTT. The whole variable domain, filled in from reference TRBV19 and TRBJ1-1, reads DGGITQSPKYLFRKEGQNVTLSCEQNLNHDAMYWYRQDPGQGLRLIYYSQIVNDFQKGDIAEGYSVSREKKESFPLTVTSAQKNPTAFYLCASSRTGNPGTEAFFGQGTRLTVV.